The next 10 T cell receptor beta chains were all read from a single sample in a study of regulatory T cells in long-lasting Graves disease. Sample time point: newly diagnosed GD, antithyroid drugs for less than 3 months. Construction of the TCR library relied on RNA isolated from PBMCs. For TCR beta, libraries came from iRepertoire HTBI primers and Arm-PCR of CDR3 regions. TCRdb reanalysed the multiplex PCR reads using MiXCR and keeps one entry per CDR3 protein. The sample records 400,000 to 550,000 distinct CDR3 sequences, less than 20% being singletons. These data are also associated with another study on T cells in Graves' hyperthyroidism and ophthalmopathy.

Source: peripheral blood mononuclear cells (PBMCs), taken at new diagnosis, from a patient treated with antithyroid drugs. The receptor set was obtained from a woman aged 18 to 35 with Graves disease.

This clonotype was seen many times. The rearrangement uses TRBV28 and TRBJ2-1; a possible D gene is TRBD1 (5 bases). Germline V gene sequence: CDR1 MDHEN, CDR2 SYDVKM. The CDR3 is 14 residues long. The V gene lost 7 bases and the J gene lost 9 bases, with 19 bases spanning the gap. CDR3 sequence: CASNSPPGIAEQFF. In DNA, the CDR3 is TGTGCCAGCAACTCCCCGCCAGGGATAGCTGAGCAGTTCTTC.

The chain recombines TRBV12-3 or TRBV12-4 with TRBJ2-7; 7 nucleotides align to TRBD2. The CDR3 runs 14 residues. J lost 4 bases, V lost 6 bases, and 9 bases had no gene match. CDR3 region: CASSPPSGLYEQYF. The CDR3 DNA sequence: TGTGCCAGCAGCCCTCCTAGCGGACTTTACGAGCAGTACTTC.

This clonotype was seen a few times. J is TRBJ2-1 and V is TRBV11-2; 7 bases are a match to TRBD2. With 2 bases clipped from V and 10 bases from J, the junction kept 11 bases outside the gene matches. There are 15 residues in the CDR3. CDR1 SGHAT and CDR2 FQNNGV come from the germline V gene. CDR3: CASSLFGLVNGEQFF. The CDR3 DNA sequence: TGTGCCAGCAGCTTATTTGGACTAGTTAACGGCGAGCAGTTCTTC.

This clonotype showed up just a few times. The V gene is TRBV19, the J gene TRBJ2-2; TRBD1 or TRBD2 may be the D gene (5 bases each). From germline, CDR1 is LNHDA and CDR2 SQIVND (reference sequence). Deletions cut 6 bases from V and 4 bases from J, with 15 bases between. The CDR3 runs to 15 residues. CDR3 protein: CASRPLSGPTGELFF. The CDR3 coding sequence is TGTGCCAGTAGACCACTGTCGGGACCCACCGGGGAGCTGTTTTTT.

There are a few counts of this clonotype. The rearrangement links TRBV10-3 to TRBJ2-1; 8 positions match TRBD1. From germline, CDR1 is ENHRY and CDR2 SYGVKD. Losses at the gene ends were 3 bases for V and 6 bases for J; bases not matched to a gene: 7. The CDR3 is made up of 15 amino acids. CDR3 sequence: CAISDSGQGPNEQFF. Written as DNA, the CDR3 is TGTGCCATCAGTGATTCTGGACAGGGCCCCAATGAGCAGTTCTTC.

This clonotype was counted many times. The CDR3 DNA reads TGCAGTGCTAGGGCCAGGACAGATACGCAGTATTTT. Translated: CSARARTDTQYF. The chain links TRBV20-1 to TRBJ2-3; D unresolved. The V gene lost 3 bases and the J gene lost 3 bases, with 7 bases spanning the gap. CDR1 DFQATT and CDR2 SNEGSKA come from the germline V gene (reference sequence). This CDR3 contains 12 residues.

In its sample, this clonotype was seen many times. The rearrangement uses TRBV25-1 and TRBJ2-3, with D unresolved. Deletions cut 1 base from V and 1 base from J, with 3 bases between. There are 13 residues in the CDR3. Germline V gene lookup returns CDR1 MGHDK and CDR2 SYGVNS. CDR3 in DNA: TGTGCCAGCAGTGAATGGGGCACAGATACGCAGTATTTT. It specifies CASSEWGTDTQYF. Full variable domain (outside the CDR3, taken from reference TRBV25-1 and TRBJ2-3): EADIYQTPRYLVIGTGKKITLECSQTMGHDKMYWYQQDPGMELHLIHYSYGVNSTEKGDLSSESTVSRIRTEHFPLTLESARPSHTSQYLCASSEWGTDTQYFGPGTRLTVL.

The CDR3 loop reads CASRILGASTDTQYF. The CDR3 DNA is TGTGCCAGTAGGATTTTGGGGGCGAGCACAGATACGCAGTATTTT. The chain links TRBV19 to TRBJ2-3; D may be TRBD1 (6 bases). Deletions cut 6 bases from V and 0 bases from J, with 13 bases between. Germline V lookup: CDR1 LNHDA, CDR2 SQIVND (reference sequence). CDR3 length: 15 residues.

Turning to this clonotype: A read error is possible here, since a much larger clone lies one base away. The rearrangement joins TRBV12-3 or TRBV12-4 to TRBJ2-3; the match to TRBD2 covers 8 bases. The CDR3 sequence is 14 residues long. CDR3 sequence (DNA): TGTGCCGGCAGCCCGGGACTAGGAGGAGATACGCAGTATTTT. Its protein product is CAGSPGLGGDTQYF.

This clonotype was seen many times. The CDR3 sequence: CASSQDRQAKETQYF. The CDR3 region has the DNA TGTGCCAGCAGCCAAGATCGTCAGGCTAAGGAGACCCAGTACTTC. The rearrangement uses TRBV14 and TRBJ2-5, with D hard to call. Germline V gives CDR1 SGHDN, CDR2 FVKESK. V lost 0 bases to trimming and J lost 5 bases, with 13 bases between them. The CDR3 has 15 residues.